This TCR beta chain was captured in a study of blood T cell repertoires in COVID-19. About the study: Sites across the United States, Italy and Spain contributed samples from acute and convalescent COVID-19. Sources were T cells, B-cell-depleted T cells, or PBMCs; the material itself was cDNA or gDNA.

As handled by the study authors: Estimated nucleated cell counts came from reference gene primer amplification. Sequenced by immunoSEQ multiplex PCR; TCRdb stores in-frame clones only, minus some. V and J calls and clone size follow that table, whereas D and trimming were derived from the DNA. The table shows 200,000 to 250,000 clones, with about nine tenths occurring only once. This CDR3 is built from 14 residues. Germline lookup yields CDR1 LNHDA and CDR2 SQIVND (reference sequence). V shed 2 bases, J shed 6 bases, and the junction held 1 base outside the gene matches. Enrolment of Seattle patients took place during active infection, and they were followed longitudinally.

The genes are TRBV19 and TRBJ2-5, with 12 bases aligning to TRBD2. The material sequenced was peripheral blood. The sequence was obtained from a woman aged 25-40 years with COVID-19, enrolled during active disease. The CDR3 sequence is CASSITSGRQTQYF. CDR3 nucleotide sequence: TGTGCCAGTAGTATAACTAGCGGGAGGCAGACCCAGTACTTC.